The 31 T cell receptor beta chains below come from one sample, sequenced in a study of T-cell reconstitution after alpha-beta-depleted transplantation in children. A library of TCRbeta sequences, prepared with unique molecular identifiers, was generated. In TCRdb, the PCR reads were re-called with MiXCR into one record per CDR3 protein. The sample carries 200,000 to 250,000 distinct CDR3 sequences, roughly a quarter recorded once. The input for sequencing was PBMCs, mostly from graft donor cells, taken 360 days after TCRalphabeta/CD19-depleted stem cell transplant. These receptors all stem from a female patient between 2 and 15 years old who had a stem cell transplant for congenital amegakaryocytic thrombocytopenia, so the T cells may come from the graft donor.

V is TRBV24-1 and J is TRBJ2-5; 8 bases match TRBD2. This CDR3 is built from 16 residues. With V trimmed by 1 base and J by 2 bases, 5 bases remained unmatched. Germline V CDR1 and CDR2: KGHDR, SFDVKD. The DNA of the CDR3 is TGTGCCACCAGTGATTTCGTCGCGGGGGGTCAAGAGACCCAGTACTTC. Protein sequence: CATSDFVAGGQETQYF.

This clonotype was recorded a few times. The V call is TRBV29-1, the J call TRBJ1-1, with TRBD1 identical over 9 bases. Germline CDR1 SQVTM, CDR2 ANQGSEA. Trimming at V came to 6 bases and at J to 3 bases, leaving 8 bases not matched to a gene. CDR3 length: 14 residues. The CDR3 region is CSVAGTGKDTEAFF. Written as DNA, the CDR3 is TGCAGCGTAGCCGGGACAGGGAAAGACACTGAAGCTTTCTTT.

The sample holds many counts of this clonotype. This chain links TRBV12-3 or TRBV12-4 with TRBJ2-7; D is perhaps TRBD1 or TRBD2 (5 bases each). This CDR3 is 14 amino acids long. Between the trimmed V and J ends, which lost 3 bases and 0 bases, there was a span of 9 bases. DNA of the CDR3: TGTGCCAGCAGTTTGGGGGTTGTCTCCTACGAGCAGTACTTC. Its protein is CASSLGVVSYEQYF.

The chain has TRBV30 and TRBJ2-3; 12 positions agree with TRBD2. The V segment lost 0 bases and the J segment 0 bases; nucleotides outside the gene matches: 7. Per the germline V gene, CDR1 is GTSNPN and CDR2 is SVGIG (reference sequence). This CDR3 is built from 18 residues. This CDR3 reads CAWSVETSGGPSTDTQYF. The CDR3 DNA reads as TGTGCCTGGAGTGTAGAGACTAGCGGGGGCCCCAGCACAGATACGCAGTATTTT.

DNA of the CDR3: TGCAGGGCGGACGCCGGGGGACTAAACACAGATACGCAGTATTTT. It translates to CRADAGGLNTDTQYF. The chain carries TRBV20-1 and TRBJ2-3, with 7 bases fitting TRBD2. The CDR3 has 15 residues. Looked up from germline, CDR1 is DFQATT and CDR2 is SNEGSKA (reference sequence).

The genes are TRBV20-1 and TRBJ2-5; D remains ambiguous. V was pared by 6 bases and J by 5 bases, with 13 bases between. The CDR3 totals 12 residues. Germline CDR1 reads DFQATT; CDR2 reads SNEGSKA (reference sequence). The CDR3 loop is CSAALGSETQYF. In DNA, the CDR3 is TGCAGTGCGGCCTTGGGGTCGGAGACCCAGTACTTC.

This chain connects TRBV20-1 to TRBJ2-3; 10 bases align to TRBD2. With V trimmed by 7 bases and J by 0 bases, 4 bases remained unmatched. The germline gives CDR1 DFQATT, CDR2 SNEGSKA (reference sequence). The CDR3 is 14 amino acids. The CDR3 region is CSGIAGGSTDTQYF. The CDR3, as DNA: TGCAGTGGAATAGCGGGGGGTAGCACAGATACGCAGTATTTT.

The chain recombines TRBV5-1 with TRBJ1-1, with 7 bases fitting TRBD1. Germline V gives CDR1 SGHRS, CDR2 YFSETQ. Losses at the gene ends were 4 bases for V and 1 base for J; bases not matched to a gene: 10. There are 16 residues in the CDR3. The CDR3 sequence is CASSQVNRGRNTEAFF. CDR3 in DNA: TGCGCCAGCAGCCAGGTAAACAGGGGCCGGAACACTGAAGCTTTCTTT.

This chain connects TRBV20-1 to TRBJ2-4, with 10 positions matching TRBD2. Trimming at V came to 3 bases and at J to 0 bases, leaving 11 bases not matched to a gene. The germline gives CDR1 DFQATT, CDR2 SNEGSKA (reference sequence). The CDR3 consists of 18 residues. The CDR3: CSARVRTSGNLAKNIQYF. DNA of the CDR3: TGCAGTGCTAGGGTTAGGACTAGCGGAAACCTAGCCAAAAACATTCAGTACTTC.

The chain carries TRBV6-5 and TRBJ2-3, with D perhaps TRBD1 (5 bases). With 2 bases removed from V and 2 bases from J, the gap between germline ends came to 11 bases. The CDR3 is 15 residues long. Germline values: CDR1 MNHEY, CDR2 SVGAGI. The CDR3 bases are TGTGCCAGCAGTTACAGGGGTCCGGTCACAGATACGCAGTATTTT. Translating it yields CASSYRGPVTDTQYF.

CDR3 in amino acids: CASSLLGGGQPQHF. For the CDR3, the DNA is TGTGCCAGCAGCTTATTAGGGGGAGGCCAGCCCCAGCATTTT. The chain recombines TRBV7-6 with TRBJ1-5; maybe TRBD1 (6 bases). The germline V gene encodes CDR1 SGHVS and CDR2 FNYEAQ. Trimming took 2 bases from V and 7 from J, leaving 12 bases between them. The CDR3 runs to 14 residues.

The CDR3: CASSHLLAGGSSYNEQFF. CDR3 in DNA: TGCGCCAGCAGCCATCTTCTAGCGGGGGGTTCCTCCTACAATGAGCAGTTCTTC. V is TRBV4-1 and J is TRBJ2-1; 11 bases are a match to TRBD2. CDR3 size: 18 residues. V was clipped by 3 bases and J by 0 bases; unmatched bases: 7. The V gene's germline CDR1 is MGHRA and CDR2 YSYEKL.

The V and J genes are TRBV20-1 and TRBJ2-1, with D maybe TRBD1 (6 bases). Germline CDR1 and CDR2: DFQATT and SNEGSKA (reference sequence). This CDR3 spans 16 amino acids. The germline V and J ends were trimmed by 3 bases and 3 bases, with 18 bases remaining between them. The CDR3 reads CSASHPDRPVYNEQFF. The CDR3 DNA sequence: TGCAGTGCTAGCCACCCTGACAGGCCCGTCTACAATGAGCAGTTCTTC.

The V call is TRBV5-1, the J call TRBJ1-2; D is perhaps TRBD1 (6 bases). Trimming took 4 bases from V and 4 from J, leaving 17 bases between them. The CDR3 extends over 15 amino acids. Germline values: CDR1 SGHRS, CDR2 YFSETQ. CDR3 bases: TGCGCCAGCAGCCTCGGGACACTACAGGTCTATGGCTACACCTTC. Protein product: CASSLGTLQVYGYTF.

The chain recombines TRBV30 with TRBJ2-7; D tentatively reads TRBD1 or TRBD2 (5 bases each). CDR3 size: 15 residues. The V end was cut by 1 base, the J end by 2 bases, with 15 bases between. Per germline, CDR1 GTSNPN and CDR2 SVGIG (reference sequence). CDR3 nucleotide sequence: TGTGCCTGGAGTGGCGTCCAGGGAGACCCCTACGAGCAGTACTTC. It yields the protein CAWSGVQGDPYEQYF.

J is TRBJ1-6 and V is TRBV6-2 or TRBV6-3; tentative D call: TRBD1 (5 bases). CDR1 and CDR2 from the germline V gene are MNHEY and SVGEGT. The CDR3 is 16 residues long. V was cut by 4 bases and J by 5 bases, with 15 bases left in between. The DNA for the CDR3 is TGTGCCAGCAGTTTCCGGGACGGAGCACATAATTCACCCCTCCACTTT. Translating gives CASSFRDGAHNSPLHF.

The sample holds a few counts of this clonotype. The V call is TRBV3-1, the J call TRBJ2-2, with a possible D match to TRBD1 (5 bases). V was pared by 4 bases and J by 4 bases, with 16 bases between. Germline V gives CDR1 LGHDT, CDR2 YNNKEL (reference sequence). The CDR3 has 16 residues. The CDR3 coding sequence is TGTGCCAGCAGCCGGCCCCCAGGGTTGATCACCGGGGAGCTGTTTTTT. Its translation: CASSRPPGLITGELFF. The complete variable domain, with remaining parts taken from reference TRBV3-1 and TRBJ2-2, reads DTAVSQTPKYLVTQMGNDKSIKCEQNLGHDTMYWYKQDSKKFLKIMFSYNNKELIINETVPNRFSPKSPDKAHLNLHINSLELGDSAVYFCASSRPPGLITGELFFGEGSRLTVL.

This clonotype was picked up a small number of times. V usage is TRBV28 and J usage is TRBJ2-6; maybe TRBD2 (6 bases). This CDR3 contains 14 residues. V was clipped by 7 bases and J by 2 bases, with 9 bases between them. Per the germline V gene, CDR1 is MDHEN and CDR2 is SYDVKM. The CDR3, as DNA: TGTGCCAGCATCCCGGGGGCTGGGGCCAACGTCCTGACTTTC. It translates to CASIPGAGANVLTF.

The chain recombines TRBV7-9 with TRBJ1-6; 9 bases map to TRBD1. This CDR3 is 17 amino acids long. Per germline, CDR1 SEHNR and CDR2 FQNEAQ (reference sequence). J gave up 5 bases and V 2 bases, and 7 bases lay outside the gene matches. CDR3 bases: TGTGCCAGCAGCTTACCATTAGGGACAGGGAATAATTCACCCCTCCACTTT. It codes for CASSLPLGTGNNSPLHF.

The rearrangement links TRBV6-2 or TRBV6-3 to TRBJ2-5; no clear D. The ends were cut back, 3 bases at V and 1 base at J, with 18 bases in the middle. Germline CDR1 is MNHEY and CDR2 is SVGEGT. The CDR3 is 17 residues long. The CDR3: CASSYLGNTQSQETQYF. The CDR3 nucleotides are TGTGCCAGCAGTTATCTCGGAAACACGCAGAGCCAAGAGACCCAGTACTTC.

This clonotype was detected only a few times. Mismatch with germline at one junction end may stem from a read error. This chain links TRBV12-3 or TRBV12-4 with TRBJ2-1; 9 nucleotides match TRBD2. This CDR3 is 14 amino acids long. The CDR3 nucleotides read TGTGCCAGCATTTTAGCGGGGGTCTACAATGAGCAGTTCTTC. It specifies CASILAGVYNEQFF.

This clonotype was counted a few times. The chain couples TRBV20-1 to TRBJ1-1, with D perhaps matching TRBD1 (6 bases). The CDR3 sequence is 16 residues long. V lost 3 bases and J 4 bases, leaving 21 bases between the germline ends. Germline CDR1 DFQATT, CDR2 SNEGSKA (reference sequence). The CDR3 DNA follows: TGCAGTGCTAGTGTCCCCCCAGGGTTACAGGGCACTGAAGCTTTCTTT. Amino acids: CSASVPPGLQGTEAFF.

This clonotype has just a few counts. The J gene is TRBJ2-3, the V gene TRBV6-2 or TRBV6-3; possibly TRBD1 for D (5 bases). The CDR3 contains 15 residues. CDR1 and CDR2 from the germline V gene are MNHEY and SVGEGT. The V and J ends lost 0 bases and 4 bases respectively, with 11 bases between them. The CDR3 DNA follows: TGTGCCAGCAGTTACTCGATCAGGGTCCCAGATACGCAGTATTTT. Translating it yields CASSYSIRVPDTQYF.

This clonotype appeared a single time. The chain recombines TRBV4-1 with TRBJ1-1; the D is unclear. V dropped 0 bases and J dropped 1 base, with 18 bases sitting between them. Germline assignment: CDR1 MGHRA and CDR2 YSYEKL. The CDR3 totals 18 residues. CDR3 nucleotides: TGCGCCAGCAGCCAAGATGGGAGAGTTTATGGGAGGAACACTGAAGCTTTCTTT. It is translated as CASSQDGRVYGRNTEAFF.

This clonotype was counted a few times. CDR3 in DNA: TGTGCCAGCAGTTTTCTAGCCCAGGGCACCGGGGAGCTGTTTTTT. Its protein product is CASSFLAQGTGELFF. The V and J genes are TRBV12-3 or TRBV12-4 and TRBJ2-2; D tentatively reads TRBD1 or TRBD2 (5 bases each). Trimming pared 3 bases from V and 4 bases from J, leaving 12 bases between. The CDR3 totals 15 residues.

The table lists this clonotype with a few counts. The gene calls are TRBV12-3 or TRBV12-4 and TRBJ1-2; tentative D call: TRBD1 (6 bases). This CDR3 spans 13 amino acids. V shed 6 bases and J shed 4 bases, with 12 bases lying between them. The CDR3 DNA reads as TGTGCCAGCAGCCAACAGGGCCTCTATGGCTACACCTTC. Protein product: CASSQQGLYGYTF.

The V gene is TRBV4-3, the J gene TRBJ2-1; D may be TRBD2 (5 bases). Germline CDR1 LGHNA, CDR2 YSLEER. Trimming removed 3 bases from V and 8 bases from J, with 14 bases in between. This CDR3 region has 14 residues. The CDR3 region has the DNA TGCGCCAGCAGCCAGCCCGGGGTCCCCCATGAGCAGTTCTTC. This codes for CASSQPGVPHEQFF.

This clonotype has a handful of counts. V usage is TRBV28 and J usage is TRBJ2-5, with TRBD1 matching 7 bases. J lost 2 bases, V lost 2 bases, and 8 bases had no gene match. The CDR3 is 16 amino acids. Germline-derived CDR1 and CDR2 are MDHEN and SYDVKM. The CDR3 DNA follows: TGTGCCAGCAGTTTAAGTTTAGGGGGCGAGCAAGAGACCCAGTACTTC. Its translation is CASSLSLGGEQETQYF.

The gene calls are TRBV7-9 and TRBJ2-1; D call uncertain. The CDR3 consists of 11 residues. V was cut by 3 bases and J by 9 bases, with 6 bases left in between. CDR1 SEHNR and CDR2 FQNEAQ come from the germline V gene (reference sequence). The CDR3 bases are TGTGCCAGCAGCTTCCAACGTGAGCAGTTCTTC. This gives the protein CASSFQREQFF.

In DNA, the CDR3 is TGTGCCAGCGGCCTACCTGGCATTCAGTACTTC. It is translated as CASGLPGIQYF. The chain employs TRBV6-5 and TRBJ2-4, with D hard to call. CDR3 length: 11 amino acids. Trimming pared 8 bases from V and 9 bases from J, leaving 11 bases between. In germline, CDR1 is MNHEY, CDR2 SVGAGI.

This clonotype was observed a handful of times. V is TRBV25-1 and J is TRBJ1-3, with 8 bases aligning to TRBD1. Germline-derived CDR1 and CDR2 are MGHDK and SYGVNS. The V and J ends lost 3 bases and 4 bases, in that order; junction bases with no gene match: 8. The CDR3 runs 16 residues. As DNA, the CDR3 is TGTGCCAGCAGTGACCGGACAGGGTTGAGAGGAAACACCATATATTTT. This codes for CASSDRTGLRGNTIYF.